A selection of T cell receptor beta chains follows, all from one sample in a study of CD8 T cells in Susac syndrome. TCRdb independently ran MiXCR on the immunoSEQ multiplex PCR reads; one entry per CDR3 protein. The table lists hundreds of thousands of distinct CDR3 sequences, about 93% of them singletons. Sequences were obtained from CD4+ T cells from PBMCs. The receptors were gathered from a human donor with multiple sclerosis. The CDR3 runs from the conserved cysteine through the conserved F or W. Fields, in order: clone size, J gene, D gene, V gene, CDR3 length, CDR3 protein, CDR3 DNA. The D gene is left open where the match is weak. Clone sizes are given selectively: once, few, many, or a class where the clone is expanded.

abundance: -
j_gene: TRBJ2-1
d_gene: -
v_gene: TRBV5-1
len: 14
CDR3aa: CASSLGRTYNEQFF
CDR3nt: TGCGCCAGCAGCTTGGGCCGGACCTACAATGAGCAGTTCTTC

abundance: -
j_gene: TRBJ2-5
d_gene: TRBD1
v_gene: TRBV5-4
len: 15
CDR3aa: CASSVGTGVKETQYF
CDR3nt: TGTGCCAGCAGCGTTGGGACAGGGGTGAAAGAGACCCAGTACTTC

abundance: -
j_gene: TRBJ2-5
d_gene: TRBD1
v_gene: TRBV20-1
len: 13
CDR3aa: CSAIKGQQETQYF
CDR3nt: TGCAGTGCTATAAAGGGACAGCAAGAGACCCAGTACTTC

abundance: -
j_gene: TRBJ1-1
d_gene: -
v_gene: TRBV29-1
len: 11
CDR3aa: CSVGSVGDAFF
CDR3nt: TGCAGCGTTGGAAGTGTTGGAGACGCTTTCTTT

abundance: -
j_gene: TRBJ2-7
d_gene: -
v_gene: TRBV7-9
len: 15
CDR3aa: CASSLGNLYSYEQYF
CDR3nt: TGTGCCAGCAGCTTGGGGAACCTATACTCCTACGAGCAGTACTTC

abundance: few
j_gene: TRBJ2-7
d_gene: TRBD1
v_gene: TRBV6-1
len: 19
CDR3aa: CASSTPGQGPSTNPYEQYF
CDR3nt: TGTGCCAGCAGTACCCCCGGACAGGGGCCGAGCACAAATCCCTACGAGCAGTACTTC

abundance: -
j_gene: TRBJ2-3
d_gene: -
v_gene: TRBV20-1
len: 13
CDR3aa: CSAWDSSTDTQYF
CDR3nt: TGCAGTGCTTGGGACTCCAGCACAGATACGCAGTATTTT

abundance: -
j_gene: TRBJ1-4
d_gene: TRBD1
v_gene: TRBV2
len: 17
CDR3aa: CASSEALQGATNEKLFF
CDR3nt: TGTGCCAGCAGTGAAGCGCTACAGGGGGCAACTAATGAAAAACTGTTTTTT

abundance: -
j_gene: TRBJ1-1
d_gene: TRBD1
v_gene: TRBV5-1
len: 15
CDR3aa: CASSLGDRDGTEAFF
CDR3nt: TGCGCCAGCAGCTTGGGGGACAGGGACGGCACTGAAGCTTTCTTT

abundance: few
j_gene: TRBJ2-1
d_gene: -
v_gene: TRBV6-2/TRBV6-3
len: 16
CDR3aa: CASYESGGKYGYEQFF
CDR3nt: TGTGCCAGCTACGAGAGCGGCGGGAAATATGGTTATGAGCAGTTCTTC

abundance: -
j_gene: TRBJ2-1
d_gene: -
v_gene: TRBV20-1
len: 14
CDR3aa: CSARGDTRNNEQFF
CDR3nt: TGCAGTGCTAGAGGGGACACCAGAAACAATGAGCAGTTCTTC

abundance: -
j_gene: TRBJ1-4
d_gene: -
v_gene: TRBV7-8
len: 15
CDR3aa: CASSLKRQRNEKLFF
CDR3nt: TGTGCCAGCAGCTTAAAGCGACAGAGAAATGAAAAACTGTTTTTT

abundance: -
j_gene: TRBJ1-1
d_gene: -
v_gene: TRBV29-1
len: 14
CDR3aa: CSVERALLNTEAFF
CDR3nt: TGCAGCGTTGAAAGGGCACTTTTGAACACTGAAGCTTTCTTT

abundance: -
j_gene: TRBJ2-3
d_gene: -
v_gene: TRBV18
len: 13
CDR3aa: CASSRADTDTQYF
CDR3nt: TGTGCCAGCTCTAGAGCCGACACAGATACGCAGTATTTT

abundance: -
j_gene: TRBJ1-3
d_gene: -
v_gene: TRBV3-1
len: 15
CDR3aa: CASSSRQAQGNTIYF
CDR3nt: TGTGCCAGCAGCTCTCGACAGGCGCAAGGGAACACCATATATTTT

abundance: -
j_gene: TRBJ2-1
d_gene: TRBD2
v_gene: TRBV27
len: 18
CDR3aa: CASSLRGVRLAGVDEQFF
CDR3nt: TGTGCCAGCAGTTTGAGGGGCGTTCGCCTAGCGGGAGTCGATGAGCAGTTCTTC

abundance: -
j_gene: TRBJ2-1
d_gene: -
v_gene: TRBV30
len: 14
CDR3aa: CAWSGGRAASEQFF
CDR3nt: TGTGCCTGGAGTGGGGGGCGTGCGGCTTCTGAGCAGTTCTTC

abundance: -
j_gene: TRBJ1-5
d_gene: -
v_gene: TRBV20-1
len: 14
CDR3aa: CSAREVEGFGPQHF
CDR3nt: TGCAGTGCTAGAGAGGTAGAAGGATTTGGGCCCCAGCATTTT

abundance: -
j_gene: TRBJ2-5
d_gene: TRBD1
v_gene: TRBV6-2/TRBV6-3
len: 13
CDR3aa: CASMDRAPETQYF
CDR3nt: TGTGCCAGCATGGACAGGGCTCCGGAGACCCAGTACTTC

abundance: -
j_gene: TRBJ2-5
d_gene: -
v_gene: TRBV6-1
len: 14
CDR3aa: CASEVTPAMRTQYF
CDR3nt: TGTGCCAGCGAGGTCACCCCGGCGATGCGGACCCAGTACTTC

abundance: once
j_gene: TRBJ1-1
d_gene: -
v_gene: TRBV5-1
len: 12
CDR3aa: CASSLDGYPAFF
CDR3nt: TGCGCCAGCAGCTTGGACGGGTACCCGGCTTTCTTT

abundance: -
j_gene: TRBJ2-1
d_gene: -
v_gene: TRBV3-1
len: 14
CDR3aa: CASSQNQGGNEQFF
CDR3nt: TGTGCCAGCAGCCAAAACCAGGGGGGCAATGAGCAGTTCTTC

abundance: -
j_gene: TRBJ1-1
d_gene: -
v_gene: TRBV20-1
len: 14
CDR3aa: CSARDSFPNTEAFF
CDR3nt: TGCAGTGCTAGGGACAGCTTCCCGAACACTGAAGCTTTCTTT

abundance: once
j_gene: TRBJ2-7
d_gene: TRBD2
v_gene: TRBV4-2
len: 15
CDR3aa: CASSTTGGSSYEQYF
CDR3nt: TGTGCCAGCAGCACAACCGGGGGGAGCTCCTACGAGCAGTACTTC

abundance: -
j_gene: TRBJ1-2
d_gene: -
v_gene: TRBV12-3/TRBV12-4
len: 13
CDR3aa: CASSLGQGGGYTF
CDR3nt: TGTGCCAGCAGTTTAGGCCAGGGAGGAGGCTACACCTTC

abundance: -
j_gene: TRBJ2-5
d_gene: -
v_gene: TRBV7-2
len: 11
CDR3aa: CASSFGGTQYF
CDR3nt: TGTGCCAGCAGCTTTGGGGGGACCCAGTACTTC

abundance: -
j_gene: TRBJ2-3
d_gene: -
v_gene: TRBV9
len: 15
CDR3aa: CASSVDGRPTDTQYF
CDR3nt: TGTGCCAGCAGCGTAGACGGCCGGCCCACAGATACGCAGTATTTT